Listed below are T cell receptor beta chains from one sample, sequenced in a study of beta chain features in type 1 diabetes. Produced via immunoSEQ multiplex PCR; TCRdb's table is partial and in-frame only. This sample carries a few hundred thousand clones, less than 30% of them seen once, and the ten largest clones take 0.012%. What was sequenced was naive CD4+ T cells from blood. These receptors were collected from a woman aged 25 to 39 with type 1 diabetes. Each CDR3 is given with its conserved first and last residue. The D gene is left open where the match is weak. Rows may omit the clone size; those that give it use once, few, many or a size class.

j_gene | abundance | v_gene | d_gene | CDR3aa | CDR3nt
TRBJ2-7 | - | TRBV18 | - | CASSPNGLGTYEQYF | TGTGCCAGCTCACCGAACGGACTGGGAACCTACGAGCAGTACTTC
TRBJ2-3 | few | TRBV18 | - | CASSPLDSGTDTQYF | TGTGCCAGCTCACCCCTAGACAGCGGCACAGATACGCAGTATTTT
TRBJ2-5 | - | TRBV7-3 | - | CASSLIQGETQYF | TGTGCCAGCAGCTTAATACAGGGAGAGACCCAGTACTTC
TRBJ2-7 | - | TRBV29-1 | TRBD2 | CSVEGLAGAEQYF | TGCAGCGTTGAGGGACTAGCGGGAGCCGAGCAGTACTTC
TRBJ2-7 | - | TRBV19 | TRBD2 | CASSILAGVYEQYF | TGTGCCAGTAGTATTCTAGCGGGAGTATACGAGCAGTACTTC
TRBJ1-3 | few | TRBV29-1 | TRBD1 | CSVGRGGQADTIYF | TGCAGCGTTGGGAGGGGAGGACAGGCGGACACCATATATTTT
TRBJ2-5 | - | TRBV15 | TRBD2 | CATKTSGSVTQYF | TGTGCCACCAAGACTAGCGGGAGCGTGACCCAGTACTTC
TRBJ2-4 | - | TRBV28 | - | CASSLDGMGIQYF | TGTGCCAGCAGTTTGGACGGGATGGGCATTCAGTACTTC
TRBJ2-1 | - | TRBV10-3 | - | CAISDLYNEQFF | TGTGCCATCAGTGACCTTTACAATGAGCAGTTCTTC
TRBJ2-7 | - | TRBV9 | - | CASSVASGLSYEQYF | TGTGCCAGCAGCGTAGCGAGCGGACTCTCCTACGAGCAGTACTTC
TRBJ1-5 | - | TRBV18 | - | CASSPPSGESNQPQHF | TGTGCCAGCTCACCACCGAGCGGGGAATCCAATCAGCCCCAGCATTTT
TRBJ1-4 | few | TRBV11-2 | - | CASSFSQTEKLFF | TGTGCCAGCAGCTTTTCACAGACGGAAAAACTGTTTTTT
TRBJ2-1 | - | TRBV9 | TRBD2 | CASSVWAGGYNNEQFF | TGTGCCAGCAGCGTATGGGCGGGAGGTTATAACAATGAGCAGTTCTTC
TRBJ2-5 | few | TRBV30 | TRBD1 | CAWSTGGTQYF | TGTGCCTGGAGTACAGGGGGAACCCAGTACTTC
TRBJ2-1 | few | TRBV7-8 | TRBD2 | CASSRLAGRSYNEQFF | TGTGCCAGCAGCCGATTAGCGGGAAGGTCCTACAATGAGCAGTTCTTC
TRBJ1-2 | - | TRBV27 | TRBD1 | CASSRDRVAYGYTF | TGTGCCAGCAGTCGCGACAGGGTGGCCTATGGCTACACCTTC
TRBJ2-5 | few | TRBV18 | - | CASSPPAQETQYF | TGTGCCAGCTCACCACCGGCTCAAGAGACCCAGTACTTC
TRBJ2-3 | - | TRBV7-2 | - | CASSLALLANTDTQYF | TGTGCCAGCAGCTTAGCGCTTCTAGCCAACACAGATACGCAGTATTTT
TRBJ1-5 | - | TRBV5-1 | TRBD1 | CASSPTGFSNQPQHF | TGCGCCAGCAGCCCGACAGGGTTTAGCAATCAGCCCCAGCATTTT
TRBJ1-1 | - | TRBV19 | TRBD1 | CASRDRRGNTEAFF | TGTGCCAGTAGGGACAGGAGAGGGAACACTGAAGCTTTCTTT
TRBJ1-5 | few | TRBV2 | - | CASRRDSNQPQHF | TGTGCCAGCAGGAGAGATAGCAATCAGCCCCAGCATTTT
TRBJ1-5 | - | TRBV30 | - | CAWSVRRNQPQHF | TGTGCCTGGAGTGTGCGGAGGAATCAGCCCCAGCATTTT
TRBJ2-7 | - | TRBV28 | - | CASSLQAGSSYEQYF | TGTGCCAGCAGTTTACAAGCAGGATCTTCCTACGAGCAGTACTTC
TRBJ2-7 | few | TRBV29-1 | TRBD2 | CSARTSGTYEQYF | TGCAGCGCAAGGACTAGCGGAACCTACGAGCAGTACTTC
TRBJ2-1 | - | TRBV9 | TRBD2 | CASSFGLAGSYNEQFF | TGTGCCAGCAGCTTCGGACTAGCGGGCTCCTACAATGAGCAGTTCTTC
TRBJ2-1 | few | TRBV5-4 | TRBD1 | CASSRDRAINEQFF | TGTGCCAGCAGTAGGGACAGGGCTATCAATGAGCAGTTCTTC
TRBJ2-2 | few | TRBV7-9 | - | CASSSGRELFF | TGTGCCAGCAGTTCGGGGAGGGAGCTGTTTTTT
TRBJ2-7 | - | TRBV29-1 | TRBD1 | CSVQGDTDEQYF | TGCAGCGTCCAGGGGGATACGGACGAGCAGTACTTC
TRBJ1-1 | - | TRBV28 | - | CASSLAGLGVNTEAFF | TGTGCCAGCAGTTTAGCGGGACTGGGGGTGAACACTGAAGCTTTCTTT
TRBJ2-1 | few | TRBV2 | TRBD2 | CASNGLAGSNEQFF | TGTGCCAGCAATGGGCTAGCGGGGTCCAATGAGCAGTTCTTC
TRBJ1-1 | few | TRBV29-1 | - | CSVGALRNTEAFF | TGCAGCGTTGGGGCCCTACGGAACACTGAAGCTTTCTTT
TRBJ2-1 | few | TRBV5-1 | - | CASSFGPGSYNEQFF | -
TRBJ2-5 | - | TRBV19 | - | CASWGRGGETQYF | TGTGCCAGCTGGGGTCGGGGAGGAGAGACCCAGTACTTC
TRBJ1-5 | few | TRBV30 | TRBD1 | CAWRRQGDQPQHF | TGTGCCTGGAGGAGACAGGGGGATCAGCCCCAGCATTTT
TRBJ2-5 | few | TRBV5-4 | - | CASSLGAGQNQETQYF | TGTGCCAGCAGCTTGGGAGCTGGACAGAACCAAGAGACCCAGTACTTC
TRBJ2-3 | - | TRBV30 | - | CAWSVRGGSTDTQYF | TGTGCCTGGAGTGTACGAGGCGGGAGCACAGATACGCAGTATTTT
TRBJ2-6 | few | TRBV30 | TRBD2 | CAWSVELAGAYGANVLTF | TGTGCCTGGAGTGTAGAACTAGCGGGAGCATATGGGGCCAACGTCCTGACTTTC
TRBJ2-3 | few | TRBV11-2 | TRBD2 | CASSAGGTDTQYF | TGTGCCAGCAGCGCCGGGGGGACAGATACGCAGTATTTT
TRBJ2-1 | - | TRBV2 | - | CASSARPGNEQFF | TGTGCCAGCAGCGCTCGTCCGGGCAATGAGCAGTTCTTC
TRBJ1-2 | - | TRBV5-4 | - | CASSLVPGGYTF | TGTGCCAGCAGCTTGGTGCCAGGGGGCTACACCTTC
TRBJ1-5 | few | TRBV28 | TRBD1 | CASSPSGTADNQPQHF | TGTGCCAGCAGTCCCTCCGGGACAGCGGACAATCAGCCCCAGCATTTT
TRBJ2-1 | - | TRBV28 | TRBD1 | CASSSTGGHNEQFF | TGTGCCAGCAGTTCGACAGGGGGTCACAATGAGCAGTTCTTC
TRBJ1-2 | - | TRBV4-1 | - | CASSQDFARNNGYTF | TGCGCCAGCAGCCAAGATTTCGCCAGGAACAATGGCTACACCTTC
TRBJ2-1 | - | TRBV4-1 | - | CASSLPLNEQFF | TGCGCCAGCAGCCTCCCTCTCAATGAGCAGTTCTTC
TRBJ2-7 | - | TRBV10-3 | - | CAIRGGDSIPSYEQYF | TGTGCCATCAGGGGGGGAGACTCGATCCCCTCCTACGAGCAGTACTTC
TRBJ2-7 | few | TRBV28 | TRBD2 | CASTLGGYGHYEQYF | TGTGCCAGCACCCTCGGGGGGTATGGGCACTACGAGCAGTACTTC
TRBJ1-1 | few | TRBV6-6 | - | CASSLLGGGDTEAFF | TGTGCCAGCAGCCTTCTCGGGGGTGGGGACACTGAAGCTTTCTTT
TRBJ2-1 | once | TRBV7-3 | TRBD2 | CASSLFPSGDNEQFF | TGTGCCAGCAGCTTATTTCCTAGCGGGGACAATGAGCAGTTCTTC
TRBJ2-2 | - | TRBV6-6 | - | CASSYPPTQNTGELFF | TGTGCCAGCAGTTACCCCCCGACTCAGAACACCGGGGAGCTGTTTTTT
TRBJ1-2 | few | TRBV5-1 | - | CASSLANYGYTF | TGCGCCAGCAGCTTAGCGAACTATGGCTACACCTTC
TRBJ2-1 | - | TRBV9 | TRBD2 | CASSVVASGNNEQFF | TGTGCCAGCAGCGTAGTGGCTAGCGGAAACAATGAGCAGTTCTTC
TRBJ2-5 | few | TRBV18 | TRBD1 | CASSTGVETQYF | TGTGCCAGCTCCACAGGGGTGGAGACCCAGTACTTC
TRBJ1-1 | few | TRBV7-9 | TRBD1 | CASSPRQGATEAFF | TGTGCCAGCAGCCCACGACAGGGGGCCACTGAAGCTTTCTTT
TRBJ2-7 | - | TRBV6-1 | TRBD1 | CASSAAGQGSQFSYEQYF | TGTGCCAGCAGTGCAGCGGGACAGGGTAGTCAATTCTCCTACGAGCAGTACTTC
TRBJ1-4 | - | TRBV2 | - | CASSTDGENEKLFF | TGTGCCAGCAGTACCGACGGAGAGAATGAAAAACTGTTTTTT
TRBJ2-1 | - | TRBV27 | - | CASSLSYQGGEQFF | TGTGCCAGCAGTTTATCCTATCAGGGCGGTGAGCAGTTCTTC
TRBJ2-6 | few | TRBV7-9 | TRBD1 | CASRSTGGGGANVLTF | TGTGCCAGCAGATCGACAGGGGGCGGGGGGGCCAACGTCCTGACTTTC